This entry lists 14 T cell receptor beta chains sequenced from one sample in a study of OX40 agonist ivuxolimab in advanced cancers. The assay was immunoSEQ multiplex PCR, and TCRdb's table has in-frame clones only and misses some. The data hold approximately 110,000 clones, with 85% to 95% observed a single time. The sample in question was CD4+ or CD8+ T cells sorted from blood, obtained in a trial of the OX40 agonist ivuxolimab. The receptors derive from an adult with an advanced solid tumor such as melanoma, head and neck, liver or kidney cancer.

This clone was detected once. The rearrangement joins TRBV5-1 to TRBJ2-5; D not resolved. The DNA end lines up better with TRBJ2-7; the J call may be wrong. Per the germline V gene, CDR1 is SGHRS and CDR2 is YFSETQ. The CDR3 spans 14 residues. CDR3 loop: CASSLELPPYEQYF. Here the CDR3 DNA reads TGCGCCAGCAGCTTGGAACTCCCCCCCTACGAGCAGTACTTC.

This clone was counted a single time. This rearrangement joins TRBV6-6 to TRBJ2-1; D is perhaps TRBD1 (6 bases). V lost 5 bases, J lost 6 bases, and 11 bases lay in between. The germline gives CDR1 MNHNY, CDR2 SVGAGI (reference sequence). This CDR3 comprises 13 residues. CDR3 in DNA: TGTGCCAGCAGTCCTTTCAGGGGCAATGAGCAGTTCTTC. Amino acid sequence: CASSPFRGNEQFF.

This sequence joins TRBV12-5 and TRBJ1-5, with a possible D match to TRBD1 (6 bases). The CDR3 totals 15 residues. Trimming took off 1 base at V and 7 bases at J, with 14 bases between the two ends. Per the germline V gene, CDR1 is LGHNT and CDR2 is FRNRAP. DNA for the CDR3: TGTGCTAGTGGTTTGGCGACAGGACGCGGACAGCCCCAGCATTTT. Protein: CASGLATGRGQPQHF. Full variable domain (missing parts from reference TRBV12-5 and TRBJ1-5): DARVTQTPRHKVTEMGQEVTMRCQPILGHNTVFWYRQTMMQGLELLAYFRNRAPLDDSGMPKDRFSAEMPDATLATLKIQPSEPRDSAVYFCASGLATGRGQPQHFGDGTRLSIL.

V gene TRBV18 combines with J gene TRBJ2-7, with 8 bases identical to TRBD1. The CDR3 is 13 amino acids. CDR1 KGHSH and CDR2 LQKENI come from the germline V gene. J was trimmed by 6 bases and V by 6 bases; bases with no gene match: 7. The CDR3: CASSLGQAGEQYF. CDR3 DNA sequence: TGTGCCAGCTCCCTGGGACAGGCCGGCGAGCAGTACTTC. Full variable domain (rest looked up from reference TRBV18 and TRBJ2-7): NAGVMQNPRHLVRRRGQEARLRCSPMKGHSHVYWYRQLPEEGLKFMVYLQKENIIDESGMPKERFSAEFPKEGPSILRIQQVVRGDSAAYFCASSLGQAGEQYFGPGTRLTVT.

This clone appeared a few times. The V call is TRBV11-2, the J call TRBJ1-2; no clear D. The CDR3 consists of 13 residues. V was clipped by 0 bases and J by 8 bases, with 10 bases between them. Germline CDR1 SGHAT, CDR2 FQNNGV. As DNA, the CDR3 is TGTGCCAGCAGCTTAGACAGGACTAGAGGCTACACCTTC. Its translation: CASSLDRTRGYTF.

The CDR3 DNA reads as TGTGCCAGCAGTCCCTGGGGTGGGGCGAGCGGAACCTACGAGCAGTACTTC. This sequence encodes CASSPWGGASGTYEQYF. The chain is built from TRBV27 and TRBJ2-7; the D gene could be TRBD1 or TRBD2 (5 bases each). CDR3 size: 17 residues. Germline lookup yields CDR1 MNHEY and CDR2 SMNVEV (reference sequence). Between the trimmed V and J ends, which lost 5 bases and 2 bases, there was a span of 22 bases.

There are a few counts of this clone. The rearrangement links TRBV11-2 to TRBJ2-2; 9 positions match TRBD2. V was clipped by 5 bases and J by 5 bases; unmatched bases: 6. Germline V lookup: CDR1 SGHAT, CDR2 FQNNGV. The CDR3 length is 15 residues. The CDR3 here is CASSLSGSRTGELFF. The DNA of the CDR3 is TGTGCCAGCAGCCTTAGCGGGAGTCGAACCGGGGAGCTGTTTTTT.

This clone has just one count. This chain uses TRBV6-5 with TRBJ1-4, with 7 bases fitting TRBD1. Germline V gene data show CDR1 as MNHEY and CDR2 as SVGAGI. Trimming cost V 2 bases and J 5 bases; bases outside gene matches: 8. This CDR3 comprises 16 residues. The CDR3 region is CASSYPGQVRNEKLFF. DNA for the CDR3: TGTGCCAGCAGTTACCCAGGACAGGTAAGGAATGAAAAACTGTTTTTT.

The chain links TRBV29-1 to TRBJ2-1; D possibly matches TRBD1 or TRBD2 (5 bases each). Germline-derived CDR1 and CDR2 are SQVTM and ANQGSEA. Trimming cost V 5 bases and J 9 bases, with 14 bases left between them. This CDR3 is 12 amino acids long. CDR3 in DNA: TGCAGCGTTAGTACGGGTGGGGGTGAGCAGTTCTTC. It codes for CSVSTGGGEQFF.

The J gene is TRBJ1-6, the V gene TRBV25-1; 7 bases agree with TRBD1. The CDR3 length is 14 residues. Per the germline V gene, CDR1 is MGHDK and CDR2 is SYGVNS. J lost 3 bases, V lost 7 bases, and 3 bases had no gene match. This CDR3 is CASNWDSYNSPLHF. The CDR3 nucleotides are TGTGCCAGCAATTGGGACAGCTATAATTCACCCCTCCACTTT.

The chain joins TRBV27 to TRBJ2-7; TRBD1 might be the D (6 bases). The CDR3 has 15 amino acids. V lost 3 bases and J 2 bases, leaving 14 bases between the germline ends. Germline CDR1 reads MNHEY; CDR2 reads SMNVEV (reference sequence). The CDR3 loop reads CASSFDRPTPYEQYF. CDR3 sequence (DNA): TGTGCCAGCAGTTTTGACAGGCCCACACCCTACGAGCAGTACTTC.

CDR3 region: CASSLPRQGAGGRYEQYF. The CDR3 region has the DNA TGTGCCAGCAGCTTACCCCGACAGGGAGCAGGGGGCAGGTACGAGCAGTACTTC. This chain links TRBV7-8 with TRBJ2-7, with 8 positions matching TRBD1. Germline V gene lookup returns CDR1 SGHVS and CDR2 FQNEAQ. The CDR3 spans 18 residues. Trimming cost V 2 bases and J 4 bases; bases outside gene matches: 16.

The chain joins TRBV6-6 to TRBJ1-1, with TRBD1 identical over 7 bases. The CDR3 totals 16 residues. From germline, CDR1 is MNHNY and CDR2 SVGAGI (reference sequence). Trimming at V came to 2 bases and at J to 1 base, leaving 7 bases not matched to a gene. In DNA form, the CDR3 reads TGTGCCAGCAGTTACCCTTTGGGACAGAAGAACACTGAAGCTTTCTTT. The encoded protein is CASSYPLGQKNTEAFF.

V and J are TRBV5-1 and TRBJ2-5, with 10 bases identical to TRBD2. The CDR3 is made up of 17 amino acids. With V trimmed by 5 bases and J by 1 base, 11 bases remained unmatched. Germline CDR1 reads SGHRS; CDR2 reads YFSETQ. CDR3 residues: CASSLGSRTSGQETQYF. The CDR3 DNA sequence: TGCGCCAGCAGTCTTGGCTCGCGGACTAGCGGCCAAGAGACCCAGTACTTC.